Listed here are 9 T cell receptor beta chains from one sample, sequenced in a study of blood T cell repertoires in COVID-19. Sequenced by immunoSEQ multiplex PCR; TCRdb stores in-frame clones only, minus some. Seen here are about 99,000 clones, 79% observed once, and the top ten hold roughly 20%. Specimen: peripheral blood. These receptors originate from a woman older than 75 with active or convalescent COVID-19.

The rearrangement links TRBV5-5 to TRBJ2-7; perhaps TRBD2 as D (6 bases). V shed 8 bases and J shed 2 bases, with 26 bases lying between them. Germline V gene sequence: CDR1 SGHKS, CDR2 YYEKEE (reference sequence). The CDR3 loop spans 17 amino acids. The DNA for the CDR3 is TGTGCCAGAACCTACGGACAAACGGGACTCACCCCCTACGAGCAGTACTTC. Protein: CARTYGQTGLTPYEQYF.

This clone appeared a single time. V is TRBV18 and J is TRBJ2-5; the match to TRBD1 covers 9 bases. Germline V gene data show CDR1 as KGHSH and CDR2 as LQKENI. The CDR3 has 13 amino acids. V lost 8 bases and J lost 5; bases outside the gene matches: 6. CDR3 loop: CASLPGQGETQYF. CDR3 in DNA: TGTGCCAGCCTCCCGGGACAGGGTGAGACCCAGTACTTC.

The chain is built from TRBV2 and TRBJ2-1, with 8 bases matching TRBD1. Germline lookup yields CDR1 SNHLY and CDR2 FYNNEI. This CDR3 comprises 14 residues. V lost 8 bases and J lost 2; bases outside the gene matches: 5. The CDR3 is CASQDRVTYNEQFF. The DNA of the CDR3 is TGTGCCAGCCAGGACAGGGTCACCTACAATGAGCAGTTCTTC.

The chain links TRBV9 to TRBJ1-1, with a possible D match to TRBD1 (5 bases). CDR3 size: 16 residues. The V and J ends lost 2 bases and 2 bases respectively, with 16 bases between them. CDR1 SGDLS and CDR2 YYNGEE come from the germline V gene. The CDR3 DNA reads as TGTGCCAGCAGCGTGGGGGGAGGCAGGGCAAACACTGAAGCTTTCTTT. It yields the protein CASSVGGGRANTEAFF.

The chain is built from TRBV2 and TRBJ1-3; no reliable D call. The CDR3 is 12 residues long. Germline-derived CDR1 and CDR2 are SNHLY and FYNNEI. V was trimmed by 7 bases and J by 0 bases, leaving 4 bases between them. CDR3 amino acids: CASTNSGNTIYF. CDR3 in DNA: TGTGCCAGCACAAACTCTGGAAACACCATATATTTT.

The chain is built from TRBV7-8 and TRBJ2-5; TRBD2 matches 12 bases. The CDR3 sequence is 17 residues long. Germline CDR1 reads SGHVS; CDR2 reads FQNEAQ. V gave up 6 bases and J gave up 2 bases; unmatched junction bases: 10. CDR3 residues: CASRTLRLAGDQETQYF. Here the CDR3 DNA reads TGTGCCAGCAGAACCCTTCGACTAGCGGGGGATCAAGAGACCCAGTACTTC.

This rearrangement joins TRBV6-5 to TRBJ1-5; tentatively, D is TRBD1 (5 bases). Germline V CDR1 and CDR2: MNHEY, SVGAGI. V lost 4 bases, J lost 2 bases, and 12 bases lay in between. This CDR3 contains 15 residues. The CDR3 region is CASSSQGIGNQPQHF. The DNA for the CDR3 is TGTGCCAGCAGTTCCCAGGGCATTGGCAATCAGCCCCAGCATTTT.

The chain is built from TRBV10-3 and TRBJ2-7, with a weak D call TRBD2 (6 bases). The germline V and J ends were trimmed by 5 bases and 3 bases, with 14 bases remaining between them. Germline V CDR1 and CDR2: ENHRY, SYGVKD. The CDR3 spans 14 residues. The CDR3 here is CAISPGLPRYEQYF. The CDR3 region has the DNA TGTGCCATCAGTCCCGGACTACCGCGCTACGAGCAGTACTTC.

Written as DNA, the CDR3 is TGTGCCACCAGCGCCGGGACAGGGAGATACAATGAGCAGTTCTTC. Amino acid sequence: CATSAGTGRYNEQFF. V is TRBV24-1 and J is TRBJ2-1; 9 bases are shared with TRBD1. From germline, CDR1 is KGHDR and CDR2 SFDVKD. Germline trimming cut 7 bases from V and 4 bases from J; bases unmatched to any gene: 7. The CDR3 length is 15 residues.